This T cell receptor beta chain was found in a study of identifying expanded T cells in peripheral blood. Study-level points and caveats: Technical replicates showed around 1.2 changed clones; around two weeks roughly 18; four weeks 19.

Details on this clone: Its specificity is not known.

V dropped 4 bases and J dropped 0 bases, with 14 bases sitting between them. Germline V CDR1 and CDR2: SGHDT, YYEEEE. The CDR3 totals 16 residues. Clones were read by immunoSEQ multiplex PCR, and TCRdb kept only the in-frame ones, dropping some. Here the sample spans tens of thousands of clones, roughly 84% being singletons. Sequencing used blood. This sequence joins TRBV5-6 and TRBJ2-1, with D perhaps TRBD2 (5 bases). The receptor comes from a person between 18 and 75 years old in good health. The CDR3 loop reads CASSLAGLSSYNEQFF. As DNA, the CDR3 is TGTGCCAGCAGCCTCGCGGGCCTGAGCTCCTACAATGAGCAGTTCTTC.